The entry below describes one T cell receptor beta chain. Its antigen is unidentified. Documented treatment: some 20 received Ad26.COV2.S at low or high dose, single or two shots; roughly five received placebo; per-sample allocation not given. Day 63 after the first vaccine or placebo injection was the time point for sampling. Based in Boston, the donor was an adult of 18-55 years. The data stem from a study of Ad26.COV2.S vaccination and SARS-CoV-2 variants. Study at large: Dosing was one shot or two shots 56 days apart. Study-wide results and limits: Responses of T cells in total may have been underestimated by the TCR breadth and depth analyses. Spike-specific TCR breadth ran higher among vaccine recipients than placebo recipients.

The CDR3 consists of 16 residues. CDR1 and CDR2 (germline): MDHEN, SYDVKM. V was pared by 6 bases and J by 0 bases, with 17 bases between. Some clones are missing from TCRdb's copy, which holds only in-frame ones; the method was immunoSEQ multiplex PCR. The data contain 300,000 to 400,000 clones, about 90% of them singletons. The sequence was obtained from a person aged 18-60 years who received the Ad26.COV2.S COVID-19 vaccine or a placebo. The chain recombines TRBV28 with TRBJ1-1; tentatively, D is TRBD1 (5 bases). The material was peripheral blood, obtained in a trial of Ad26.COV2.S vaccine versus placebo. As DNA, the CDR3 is TGTGCCAGCAGCCCTACCCGGGACGGATTGAACACTGAAGCTTTCTTT. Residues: CASSPTRDGLNTEAFF.